The clone carrying this T cell receptor beta chain was recorded only once. The data were taken from a study of blood T cell repertoires in COVID-19. There are 12 residues in the CDR3. Germline V CDR1 and CDR2: SNHLY, FYNNEI. V was cut by 2 bases and J by 14 bases, with 15 bases left in between. Only in-frame clones appear in the TCRdb table, and some are missing; sequencing was by immunoSEQ multiplex PCR. Of 210,000 or so clones in the sample, approximately 80% were seen once. This sequence joins TRBV2 and TRBJ1-2, with D maybe TRBD1 (6 bases). The sequencing input was PBMCs or T cells enriched from blood (not recorded which). The TCR was taken from a man under 40 with acute COVID-19. The CDR3 region has the DNA TGTGCCAGCAGTGAAACGACAGGCCTTTGGACCTTC. Its protein is CASSETTGLWTF.